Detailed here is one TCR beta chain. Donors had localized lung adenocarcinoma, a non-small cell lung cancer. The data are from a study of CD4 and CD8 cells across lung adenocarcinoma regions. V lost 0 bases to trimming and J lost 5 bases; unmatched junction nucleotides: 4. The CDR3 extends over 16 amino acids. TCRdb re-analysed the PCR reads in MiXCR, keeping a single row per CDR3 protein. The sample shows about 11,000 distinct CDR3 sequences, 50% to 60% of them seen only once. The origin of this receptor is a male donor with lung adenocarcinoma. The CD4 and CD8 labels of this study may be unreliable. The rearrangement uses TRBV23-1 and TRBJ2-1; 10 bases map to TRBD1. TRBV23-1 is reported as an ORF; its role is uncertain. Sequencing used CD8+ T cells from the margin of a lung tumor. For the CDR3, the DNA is TGCGCCAGCAGTCAATCGATGGGACAGGGGAACAATGAGCAGTTCTTC. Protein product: CASSQSMGQGNNEQFF.